The 8 T cell receptor beta chains below were found in one sample sequenced in a study of blood T cell repertoires in COVID-19 (dated by TCRdb to the early 2020s). Library method: the immunoSEQ multiplex PCR assay. The clones in this table, taken by TCRdb from immuneACCESS, are in-frame only. Not every clone is retained; where verified, under half of the shortfall comes from an unresolved V gene, and the cause of the rest is unknown. The sample table shows around 100,000 clones, and over 70% are seen once. Jointly, the top ten make up about 0.8% of the sample. Input material: peripheral blood. The receptor set was obtained from a woman between 65 and 79 years old with acute or convalescent COVID-19.

This rearrangement joins TRBV24-1 to TRBJ2-5; a weak D match, TRBD2 (5 bases). Germline V gene data show CDR1 as KGHDR and CDR2 as SFDVKD. Trimming left V 0 bases short and J 5 bases short, with 15 bases between. CDR3 length: 16 residues. CDR3 sequence: CATSDLPIGDRETQYF. The CDR3 DNA reads as TGTGCCACCAGTGATTTGCCCATCGGGGATCGGGAGACCCAGTACTTC.

J is TRBJ2-1 and V is TRBV3-1 (or the pseudogene TRBV3-2), with TRBD2 identical over 8 bases. The V and J ends lost 4 bases and 4 bases, in that order; junction bases with no gene match: 6. Germline assignment: CDR1 LGHDT and CDR2 YNNKEL (reference sequence). The CDR3 consists of 15 residues. The CDR3 is CASSPRVAGYNEQFF. As DNA, the CDR3 is TGTGCCAGCAGCCCCCGGGTAGCGGGGTACAATGAGCAGTTCTTC.

The chain joins TRBV2 to TRBJ1-1; maybe TRBD1 (6 bases). The CDR3 extends over 11 amino acids. Trimming removed 8 bases at V and 7 bases at J, with 11 bases between. Looked up from germline, CDR1 is SNHLY and CDR2 is FYNNEI. CDR3 protein: CASAQGIEAFF. CDR3 bases: TGTGCCAGCGCCCAGGGGATTGAAGCTTTCTTT.

The chain joins TRBV6-5 to TRBJ1-4; D remains unclear. Germline-derived CDR1 and CDR2 are MNHEY and SVGAGI. The length of the CDR3 is 15 residues. Trimming stripped 0 bases from V and 4 bases from J, with 9 bases between. DNA for the CDR3: TGTGCCAGCAGTTACTCGATAACTGGTAATGAAAAACTGTTTTTT. Protein product: CASSYSITGNEKLFF.

The CDR3 is CASSPLPNTEAFF. The CDR3 bases are TGTGCCAGCAGCCCCCTCCCGAACACTGAAGCTTTCTTT. The genes are TRBV3-1 (or the pseudogene TRBV3-2) and TRBJ1-1, with D unresolved. Trimming removed 4 bases at V and 1 base at J, with 7 bases between. The germline gives CDR1 LGHDT, CDR2 YNNKEL (reference sequence). This CDR3 is 13 amino acids long.

The rearrangement joins TRBV6-5 to TRBJ1-1; TRBD1 is a possible D gene (5 bases). Looked up from germline, CDR1 is MNHEY and CDR2 is SVGAGI. Trimming shortened V by 2 bases and J by 1 base, and 14 bases separated the two germline ends. This CDR3 has 16 residues. CDR3 sequence: CASSYDPNRRNTEAFF. The CDR3 region has the DNA TGTGCCAGCAGTTACGATCCGAACAGGAGGAACACTGAAGCTTTCTTT.

This clone was detected only once. The V and J genes are TRBV6-5 and TRBJ1-1; 7 nucleotides align to TRBD1. Looked up from germline, CDR1 is MNHEY and CDR2 is SVGAGI. The length of the CDR3 is 16 residues. After removal of 0 bases from V and 1 base from J, the junction contained 5 bases not matched to a gene. The CDR3 here is CASSYSPGQRNTEAFF. The CDR3 nucleotides read TGTGCCAGCAGTTACTCCCCGGGACAGCGGAACACTGAAGCTTTCTTT.

The chain joins TRBV6-2 or TRBV6-3 to TRBJ2-7; TRBD2 agrees at 13 bases. V gave up 5 bases and J gave up 2 bases; unmatched junction bases: 6. Germline V lookup: CDR1 MNHEY, CDR2 SVGEGT. The CDR3 has 16 amino acids. DNA for the CDR3: TGTGCCAGCAGTACTAGCGGGGGGGCTGGAACCTACGAGCAGTACTTC. Translated, it gives CASSTSGGAGTYEQYF.